This T cell receptor beta chain appears in the sequencing data of a study of cytomegalovirus exposure and HLA in healthy donors (dated 2017 in TCRdb). Context from the whole study: An earlier analysis of roughly 570 of the donors reported 250 to 350 Gb of sequence data and 95 million to 120 million unique TCR beta sequences obtained from approximately 180 million T cells. A later analysis re-examined previously published TCR beta repertoires from over 500 donors and added high-resolution HLA genotyping to investigate patterns of TCR occurrence. A later genetic analysis used genome-wide SNP genotypes for about 60% of the roughly 700 donors, treating that subset as a discovery cohort. Typing coverage differed by locus: A, B, C, DRB1 and DQB1 were typed in about 629-630 donors, DQA1 in 522, DPA1 in approximately 610, and DPB1 in 450 to 490. Of the roughly 400 genotyped donors, roughly 85% fell in the genetic ancestry cluster associated with self-reported Caucasian donors. Because of strong linkage in the cohort, roughly five DR-DQ haplotypes were treated as single units for association and clustering. HLA typing included class I and class II loci at four-digit resolution. Every discovery cohort repertoire had been produced on one sequencing platform. Roughly 300 gigabases of sequencing data and roughly 80 million unique TCR sequences made up an early release that covered around 640 HLA-typed donors. Donor age, sex, ethnicity and CMV serostatus were compiled alongside the repertoire data. Across about 380 genotyped donors of the cohort, an average of 235,054 unique TCR beta nucleotide sequences per donor were sequenced, and approximately 17% of those sequences were non-productive. The study profiled the T cell repertoires of fewer than 850 subjects by immunosequencing and related them to cytomegalovirus serostatus. Rather than using new phenotypic data, the later analysis identified candidate immune exposures from TCR beta sequences and from how often those sequences occurred across donors. In addition to the first cohort of around 670 subjects, a separate validation cohort of 130 or so different subjects was used. To decide whether each TCR beta V gene segment behaved as functional or pseudogenic, an earlier analysis of several hundred of the donors relied on high-throughput TCR beta sequencing. The study combined high-throughput TCR immunosequencing, statistical association of individual TCRs with disease status, and machine learning to predict cytomegalovirus infection status. The aim of the study was to test whether cataloging public T cell receptors could identify signatures of past pathogen exposure. Study-wide findings and limitations: According to a later analysis, TCR association rates differed among HLA loci, with DRB1 alleles showing the most associated TCRs and HLA-C alleles showing the fewest. In vitro tests confirmed that a few of the cytomegalovirus-associated TCR beta chains recognize cytomegalovirus antigens. Most TCR sequences were seen in very few donors, while some public TCRs were found in many individuals. Specific HLA alleles were associated with 15,000 to 20,000 TCR beta sequences at a false discovery rate of 0.05 in a later analysis. This cohort had only TCR beta chains sequenced, and the lack of alpha or paired-chain data limited which features could be detected. The study listed 150 to 200 TCR beta chains as associated with cytomegalovirus. A further reported finding was that TCR beta sequences accurately predicted the HLA-A and HLA-B alleles for most subjects in the first cohort. Compared with the approximately 670-donor mean, donors in an Asian-associated ancestry cluster had fewer N-insertions in productive TCRs, according to a later genetic analysis. Because counts were too low, around 17 rarely observed V segments, including chromosome 9 orphons, were left out of the earlier analysis of over 550 of the donors. According to a later analysis, most CMV-associated TCR beta chains appeared to be HLA-restricted, and the HLA associations seemed to be driven largely by CMV exposure. In an earlier analysis of 587 of the donors, most TCR beta V segments were observed in productive rearrangements about 87% or about 30% of the time, broadly matching IMGT annotations. According to the authors, the approach could potentially be generalized to other disease states and immunological phenotypes. The sequencing pipeline was judged likely to have produced a cluster of highly shared sequence variants as a technical artifact. A later genetic analysis associated a missense DCLRE1C variant with V-gene and J-gene trimming of TCR beta chains, and an independent cohort replicated the association. Strong co-occurrence of HLA alleles, especially DR and DQ, made assigning TCR associations to individual alleles difficult. The classifier was reported to diagnose cytomegalovirus status with high specificity and sensitivity in both the original and validation cohorts. Because HLA typing was missing for some donors at each locus, association tests included only the typed subset. A later analysis reported that several top co-occurrence clusters appeared linked to parvovirus B19, influenza, CMV and Epstein-Barr virus. Correlated functional status among segregating V segments might be attributable to linkage disequilibrium, but an unknown experimental factor could not be ruled out. Some IMGT-functional V segments, including TRBV6-2 and TRBV6-3, could not be told apart with the 87-base-pair reads, so those segments were excluded. CMV serostatus was the only immune exposure information available for the cohort. Roughly uniform sequencing depth across donors was assumed in presence/absence analyses, although this assumption may not hold. In a later analysis, HLA-associated TCR beta chains were found to be more clonally expanded and to have lower generation probabilities than equally common non-associated chains.

The CDR3 starts with the cysteine, ends with the phenylalanine, and has 15 residues. Just CDR3 DNA is preserved here, 45 bases in frame from base 1. As encoded in the germline V gene, CDR1 is LGHNA while CDR2 is YNFKEQ. Trimming accounts for 0 bases at V and 8 bases at J, while the number of junction bases matched to no gene is 5. Library creation used the immunoSEQ multiplex PCR assay. For the multiplex PCR, a mixture combining 60 forward primers for TCR Vbeta segments and 13 reverse primers for TCR Jbeta segments was used. A multiplex PCR assay on genomic DNA amplified the CDR3 region of rearranged TCR beta genes. On the Illumina HiSeq System, the amplified TCR beta libraries were sequenced as 87-base-pair reads. The published analysis was carried out like this. A later analysis counted 75 million to 100 million unique TCR beta chains across the 666 repertoires, and some 11 million of these chains were shared by at least two donors. To remove PCR and sequencing errors, raw reads were error-corrected and collapsed into unique sequences using a nearest-neighbor algorithm that merged closely related sequences. Alignment of CDR3 sequences to IMGT reference sequences was used to assign V, D and J gene segments. Each retained sequence needed at least a six-nucleotide match to both a V gene segment and a J gene segment. A rearrangement counted as productive if the CDR3 had no stop codons and remained in frame with V and J, and every other rearrangement counted as non-productive. Following IMGT convention, CDR3 was defined as the stretch from the second conserved V-encoded cysteine up to the conserved J-encoded phenylalanine. The earlier analysis of about 640 of the donors excluded any sequence lacking an unambiguous match to a single V gene segment. In an earlier analysis of a few hundred of the donors, a V segment was called functional when productive rearrangements were above 56.7%, and segregating when the standard deviation between donors exceeded 5%. To diagnose cytomegalovirus status from the catalog of TCR beta chain sequences, a statistical classification framework was built. A later analysis assigned V and J genes by comparing TCR nucleotide sequences with IMGT/GENE-DB human TR gene sequences. The TCRdist pipeline was used in a later analysis to assign CDR3 sequences and most-parsimonious VDJ recombination scenarios. In a later analysis, each TCR beta chain was defined by its CDR3 amino acid sequence together with its V-gene family, and reads lacking a unique V-gene family were excluded. As a way to deal with suspected cross-contamination and a sequencing artifact, a later analysis dropped approximately 570 nucleotide sequences that were highly shared and had low generation probability. In a later analysis, a clonal expansion index for each public chain was calculated from normalized within-repertoire ranks of inferred template counts. Generation probabilities in a later analysis came from a VDJ recombination model fitted to out-of-frame rearrangements, and those results were checked against IGoR. In a later analysis, TCR-TCR, TCR-HLA and TCR-CMV co-occurrence was scored with hypergeometric tests, and a repertoire-size bias correction was applied to TCR pairs. False discovery rates were estimated in a later analysis by permuting HLA or CMV assignments 20 times. In a later analysis, co-occurring TCRs were grouped with DBSCAN, and TCRdist sequence similarity was added when clustering was performed within HLA-allele-positive subsets. Co-occurrence clustering excluded repertoires with fewer than 30,000 or more than 120,000 public chains, plus five with anomalous nucleotide sharing. In its TCRdb copy, this immuneACCESS table keeps in-frame sequences only and misses some clones. Where compared with another copy, unresolved V genes explain less than half of these, and the others have no known cause. D and trimming were read from the DNA, whereas the V and J calls and clone size are those reported in that table. In this sample the table shows 150,000 to 160,000 clones, around 79% of which occur a single time. The ten largest clones take up 2.8% of the sample.

The cohort comprised some 730 healthy bone marrow donors. At the time of sampling, all cohort members were nominally healthy, though unrecorded immune exposures were likely present. The donor tested CMV seronegative and was one of the 352 seronegative cohort members. A peripheral blood sample was provided by each donor, and peripheral blood mononuclear cells were used for TCR beta sequencing. Genomic DNA was extracted from the blood cell samples with the Qiagen DNeasy Blood Extraction Kit. A note on this clone: Its antigen target is currently unknown. Base qualities are missing; no much larger clone stands one base away.

Recombination linked TRBV4-2 to TRBJ1-2; 11 bases in the junction line up with TRBD1. Material: PBMCs. The receptor was derived from a man aged 18-30 years in good health and CMV-seronegative. The nucleotide sequence reads TGTGCCAGCAGCCAAGAGGACAGGGGGCGAGGGGGCTACACCTTC. It codes for CASSQEDRGRGGYTF.